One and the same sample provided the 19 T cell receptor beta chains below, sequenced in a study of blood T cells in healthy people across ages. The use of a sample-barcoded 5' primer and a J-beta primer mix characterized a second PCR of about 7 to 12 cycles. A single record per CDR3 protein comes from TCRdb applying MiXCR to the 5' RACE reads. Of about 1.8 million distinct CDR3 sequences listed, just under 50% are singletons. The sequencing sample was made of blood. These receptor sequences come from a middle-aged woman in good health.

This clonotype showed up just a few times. This chain's CDR3 is CASSLSVHRVDNSPLHF. DNA for the CDR3: TGTGCCAGCAGCTTATCAGTACACAGGGTGGATAATTCACCCCTCCACTTT. J is TRBJ1-6 and V is TRBV7-8, with TRBD1 as a possible D gene (6 bases). V was cut by 2 bases and J by 5 bases, with 16 bases left in between. The germline gives CDR1 SGHVS, CDR2 FQNEAQ. The CDR3 is made up of 17 amino acids.

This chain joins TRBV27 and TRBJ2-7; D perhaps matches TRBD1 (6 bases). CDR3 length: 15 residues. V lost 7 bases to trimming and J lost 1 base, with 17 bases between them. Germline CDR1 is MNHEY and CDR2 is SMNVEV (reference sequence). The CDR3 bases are TGTGCCAGCACCTACAGGGACCTTTATTCCTACGAGCAGTACTTC. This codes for CASTYRDLYSYEQYF.

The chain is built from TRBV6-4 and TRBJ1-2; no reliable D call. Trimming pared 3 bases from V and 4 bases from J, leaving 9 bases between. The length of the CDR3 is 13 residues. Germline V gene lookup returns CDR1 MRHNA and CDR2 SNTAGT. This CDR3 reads CASSESRFYGYTF. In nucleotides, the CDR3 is TGTGCCAGCAGTGAGTCCAGGTTCTATGGCTACACCTTC.

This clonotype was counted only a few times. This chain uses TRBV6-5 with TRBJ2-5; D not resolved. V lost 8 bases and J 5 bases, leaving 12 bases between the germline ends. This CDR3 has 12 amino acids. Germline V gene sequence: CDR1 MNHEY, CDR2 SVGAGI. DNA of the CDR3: TGTGCCAGCGGTCCAGAGATTGAGACCCAGTACTTC. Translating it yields CASGPEIETQYF.

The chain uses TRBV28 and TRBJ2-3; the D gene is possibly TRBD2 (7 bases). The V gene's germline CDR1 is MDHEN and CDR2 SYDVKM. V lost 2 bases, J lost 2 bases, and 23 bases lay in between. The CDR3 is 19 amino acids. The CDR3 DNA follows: TGTGCCAGCAGTTTACTTAGGGCTGTCGCGGGGGCGTCCACAGATACGCAGTATTTT. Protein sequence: CASSLLRAVAGASTDTQYF.

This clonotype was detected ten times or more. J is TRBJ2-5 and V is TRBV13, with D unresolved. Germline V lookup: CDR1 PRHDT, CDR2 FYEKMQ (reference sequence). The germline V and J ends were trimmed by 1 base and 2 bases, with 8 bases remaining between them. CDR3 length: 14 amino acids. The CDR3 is CASSLAPQQETQYF. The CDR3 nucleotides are TGTGCCAGCAGCTTAGCACCCCAACAAGAGACCCAGTACTTC.

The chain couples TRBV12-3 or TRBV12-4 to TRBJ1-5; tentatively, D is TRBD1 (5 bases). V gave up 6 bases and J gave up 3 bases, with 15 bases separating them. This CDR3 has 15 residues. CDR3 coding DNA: TGTGCCAGCAGCCTTCAGGGTGGCTTCAATCAGCCCCAGCATTTT. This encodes CASSLQGGFNQPQHF.

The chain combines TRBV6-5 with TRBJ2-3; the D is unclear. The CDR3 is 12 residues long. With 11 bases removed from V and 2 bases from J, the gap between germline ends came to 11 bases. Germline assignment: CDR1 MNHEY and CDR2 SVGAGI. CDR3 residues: CAVQAPTDTQYF. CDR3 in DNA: TGTGCCGTCCAAGCCCCCACAGATACGCAGTATTTT.

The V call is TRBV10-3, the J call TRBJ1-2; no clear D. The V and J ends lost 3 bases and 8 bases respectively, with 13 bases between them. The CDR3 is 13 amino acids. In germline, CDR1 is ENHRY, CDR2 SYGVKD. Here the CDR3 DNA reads TGTGCCATCAGTGAAATGCCCTCGGGAGGCTACACCTTC. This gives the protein CAISEMPSGGYTF.

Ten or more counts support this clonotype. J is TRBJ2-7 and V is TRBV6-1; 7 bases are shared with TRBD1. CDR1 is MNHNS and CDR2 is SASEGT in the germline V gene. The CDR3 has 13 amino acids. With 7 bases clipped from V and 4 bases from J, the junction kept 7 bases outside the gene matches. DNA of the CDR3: TGTGCCAGCATAATGGGACAGTCTTACGAGCAGTACTTC. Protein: CASIMGQSYEQYF.

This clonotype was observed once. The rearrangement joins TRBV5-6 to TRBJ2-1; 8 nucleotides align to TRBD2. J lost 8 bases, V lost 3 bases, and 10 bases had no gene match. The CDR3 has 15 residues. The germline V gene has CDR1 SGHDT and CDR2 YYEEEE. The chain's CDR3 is CASSSGLDIGDEQFF. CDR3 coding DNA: TGTGCCAGCAGCTCGGGACTAGATATTGGAGATGAGCAGTTCTTC.

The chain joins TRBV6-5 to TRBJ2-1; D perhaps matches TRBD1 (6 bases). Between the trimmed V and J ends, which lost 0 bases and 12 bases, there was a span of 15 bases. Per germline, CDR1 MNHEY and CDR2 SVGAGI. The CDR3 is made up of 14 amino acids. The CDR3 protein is CASSYSGRGSGQFF. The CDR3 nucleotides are TGTGCCAGCAGTTACTCGGGCAGGGGCAGCGGGCAGTTCTTC.

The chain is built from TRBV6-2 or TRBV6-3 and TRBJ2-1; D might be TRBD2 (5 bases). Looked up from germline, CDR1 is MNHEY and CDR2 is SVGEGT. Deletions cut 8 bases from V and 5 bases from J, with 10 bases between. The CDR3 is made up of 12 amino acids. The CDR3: CASERAHNEQFF. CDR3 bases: TGTGCCAGCGAGAGGGCTCACAATGAGCAGTTCTTC.

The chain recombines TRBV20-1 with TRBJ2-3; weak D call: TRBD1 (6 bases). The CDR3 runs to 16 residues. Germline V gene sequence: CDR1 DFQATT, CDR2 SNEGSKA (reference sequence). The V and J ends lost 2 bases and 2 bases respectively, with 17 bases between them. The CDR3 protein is CSARPWTEANTDTQYF. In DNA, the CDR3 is TGCAGTGCTAGACCCTGGACAGAAGCGAACACAGATACGCAGTATTTT.

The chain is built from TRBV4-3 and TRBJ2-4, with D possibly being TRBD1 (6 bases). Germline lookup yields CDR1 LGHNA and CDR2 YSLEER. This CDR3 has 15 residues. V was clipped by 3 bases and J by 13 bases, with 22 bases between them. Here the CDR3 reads CASSQIQDNRVKQYF. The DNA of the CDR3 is TGCGCCAGCAGCCAGATACAGGATAACAGGGTGAAGCAGTACTTC.

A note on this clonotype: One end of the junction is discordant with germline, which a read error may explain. The CDR3 is CANSPQQGTQYF. CDR3 coding DNA: TGTGCCAACTCACCCCAACAGGGGACGCAGTATTTT. V gene TRBV18 combines with J gene TRBJ2-3; TRBD1 aligns across 7 bases. CDR1 KGHSH and CDR2 LQKENI come from the germline V gene. The CDR3 has 12 amino acids.

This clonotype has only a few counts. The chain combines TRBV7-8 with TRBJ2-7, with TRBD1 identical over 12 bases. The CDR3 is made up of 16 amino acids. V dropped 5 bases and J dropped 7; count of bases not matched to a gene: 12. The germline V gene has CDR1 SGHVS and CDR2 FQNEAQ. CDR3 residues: CASSGDRGRSGNEQYF. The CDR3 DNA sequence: TGTGCCAGCAGCGGGGACAGGGGGCGCTCGGGCAATGAGCAGTACTTC.

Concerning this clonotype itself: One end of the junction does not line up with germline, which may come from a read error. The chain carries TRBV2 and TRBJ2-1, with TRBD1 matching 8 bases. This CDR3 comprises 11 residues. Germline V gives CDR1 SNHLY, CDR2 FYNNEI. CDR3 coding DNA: TGTGCCAGCAGAGAAGGACAGGGAAAGTTCTTC. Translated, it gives CASREGQGKFF.

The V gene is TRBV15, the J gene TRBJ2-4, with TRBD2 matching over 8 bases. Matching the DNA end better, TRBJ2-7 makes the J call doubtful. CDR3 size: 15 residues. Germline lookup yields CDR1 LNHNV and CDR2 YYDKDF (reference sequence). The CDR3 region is CATSRDGSSGLEQYF. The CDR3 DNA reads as TGTGCCACCAGCAGAGATGGCTCTAGCGGGCTCGAGCAGTACTTC.